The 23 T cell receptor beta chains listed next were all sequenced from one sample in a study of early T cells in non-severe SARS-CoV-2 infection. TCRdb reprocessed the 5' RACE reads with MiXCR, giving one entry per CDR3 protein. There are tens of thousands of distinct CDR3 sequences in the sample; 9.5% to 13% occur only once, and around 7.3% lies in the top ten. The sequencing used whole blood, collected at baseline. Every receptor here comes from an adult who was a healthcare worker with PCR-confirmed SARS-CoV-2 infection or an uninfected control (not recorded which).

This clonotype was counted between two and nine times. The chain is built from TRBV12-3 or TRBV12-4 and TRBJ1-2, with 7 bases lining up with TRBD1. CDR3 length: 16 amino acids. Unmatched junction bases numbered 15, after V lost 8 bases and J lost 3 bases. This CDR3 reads CASSRSPTGPYYGYTF. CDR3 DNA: TGTGCCAGCTCCAGGTCCCCGACAGGGCCCTACTATGGCTACACCTTC.

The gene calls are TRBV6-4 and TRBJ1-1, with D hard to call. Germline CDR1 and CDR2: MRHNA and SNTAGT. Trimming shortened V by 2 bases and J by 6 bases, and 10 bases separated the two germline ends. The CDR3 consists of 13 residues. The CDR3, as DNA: TGTGCCAGCAGTGACGATCCCAGCGCTGAAGCTTTCTTT. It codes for CASSDDPSAEAFF.

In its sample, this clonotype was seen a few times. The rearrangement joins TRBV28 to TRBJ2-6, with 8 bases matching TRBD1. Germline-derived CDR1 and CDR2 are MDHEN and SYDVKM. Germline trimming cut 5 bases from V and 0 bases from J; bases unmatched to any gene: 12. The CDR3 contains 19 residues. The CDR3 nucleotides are TGTGCCAGCAGTGTCCTGGGGCAGGGGGCTCCCTCTGGGGCCAACGTCCTGACTTTC. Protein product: CASSVLGQGAPSGANVLTF.

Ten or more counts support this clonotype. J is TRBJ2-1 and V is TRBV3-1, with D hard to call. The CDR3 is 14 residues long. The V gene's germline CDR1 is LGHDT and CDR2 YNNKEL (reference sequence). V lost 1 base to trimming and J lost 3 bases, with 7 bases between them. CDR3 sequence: CASSQGHIYNEQFF. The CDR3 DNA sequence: TGTGCCAGCAGCCAAGGACACATCTACAATGAGCAGTTCTTC.

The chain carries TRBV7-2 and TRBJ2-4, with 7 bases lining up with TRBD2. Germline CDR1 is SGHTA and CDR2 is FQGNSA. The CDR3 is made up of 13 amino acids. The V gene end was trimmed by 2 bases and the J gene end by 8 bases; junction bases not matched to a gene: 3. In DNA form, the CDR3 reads TGTGCCAGCAGCTTACGGGGGGAAGACATTCAGTACTTC. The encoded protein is CASSLRGEDIQYF.

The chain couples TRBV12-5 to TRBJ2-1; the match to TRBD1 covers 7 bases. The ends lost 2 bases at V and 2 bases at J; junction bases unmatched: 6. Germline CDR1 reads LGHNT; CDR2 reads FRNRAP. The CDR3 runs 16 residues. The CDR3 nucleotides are TGTGCTAGTGGTTTGTTCAGACAGGGTACCTACAATGAGCAGTTCTTC. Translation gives CASGLFRQGTYNEQFF.

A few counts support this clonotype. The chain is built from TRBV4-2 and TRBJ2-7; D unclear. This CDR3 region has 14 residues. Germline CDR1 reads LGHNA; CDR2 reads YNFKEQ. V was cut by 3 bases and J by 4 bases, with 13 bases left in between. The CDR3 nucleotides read TGTGCCAGCAGCCACCGCAAAACGGATTACGAGCAGTACTTC. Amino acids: CASSHRKTDYEQYF.

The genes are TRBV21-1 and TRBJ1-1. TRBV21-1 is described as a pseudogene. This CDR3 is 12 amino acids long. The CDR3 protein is CASSSTGTEAFF. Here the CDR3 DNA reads TGTGCCAGCAGCTCGACTGGCACTGAAGCTTTCTTT.

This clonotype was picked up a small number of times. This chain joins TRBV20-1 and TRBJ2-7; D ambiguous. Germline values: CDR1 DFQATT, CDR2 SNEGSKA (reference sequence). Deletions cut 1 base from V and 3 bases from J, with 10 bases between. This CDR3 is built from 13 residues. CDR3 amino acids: CSARAERSYEQYF. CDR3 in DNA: TGCAGTGCTAGAGCCGAGAGGAGCTACGAGCAGTACTTC.

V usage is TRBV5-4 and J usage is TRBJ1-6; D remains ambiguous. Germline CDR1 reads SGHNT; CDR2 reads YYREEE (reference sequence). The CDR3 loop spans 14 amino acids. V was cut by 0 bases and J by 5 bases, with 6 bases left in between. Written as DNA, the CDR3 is TGTGCCAGCAGCTTGGGGCAGCATAATTCACCCCTCCACTTT. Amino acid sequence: CASSLGQHNSPLHF.

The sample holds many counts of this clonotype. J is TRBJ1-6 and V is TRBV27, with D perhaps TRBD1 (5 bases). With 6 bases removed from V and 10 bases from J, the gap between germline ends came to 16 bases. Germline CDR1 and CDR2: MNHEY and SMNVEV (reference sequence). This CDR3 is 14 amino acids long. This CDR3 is CASRPSQGNSPLHF. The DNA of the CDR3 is TGTGCCAGCAGACCAAGCCAGGGCAACTCACCCCTCCACTTT.

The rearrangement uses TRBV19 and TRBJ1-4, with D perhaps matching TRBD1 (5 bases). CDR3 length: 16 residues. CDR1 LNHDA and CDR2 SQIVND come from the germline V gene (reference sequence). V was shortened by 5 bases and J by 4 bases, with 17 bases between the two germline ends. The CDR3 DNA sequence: TGTGCCAGTAGTCCACGGGTGGGACCCCTTAATGAAAAACTGTTTTTT. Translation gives CASSPRVGPLNEKLFF.

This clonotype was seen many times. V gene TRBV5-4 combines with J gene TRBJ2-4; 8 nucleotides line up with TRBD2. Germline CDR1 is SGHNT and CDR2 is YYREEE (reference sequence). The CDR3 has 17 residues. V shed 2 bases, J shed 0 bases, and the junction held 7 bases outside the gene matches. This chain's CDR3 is CASSLAVAGSAKNIQYF. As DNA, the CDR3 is TGTGCCAGCAGCTTAGCGGTAGCGGGGTCAGCCAAAAACATTCAGTACTTC.

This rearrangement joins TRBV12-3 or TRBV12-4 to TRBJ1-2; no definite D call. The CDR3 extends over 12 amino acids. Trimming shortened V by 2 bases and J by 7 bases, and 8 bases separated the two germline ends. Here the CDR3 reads CASSLQSLGYTF. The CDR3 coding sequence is TGTGCCAGCAGTTTACAAAGTCTTGGCTACACCTTC.

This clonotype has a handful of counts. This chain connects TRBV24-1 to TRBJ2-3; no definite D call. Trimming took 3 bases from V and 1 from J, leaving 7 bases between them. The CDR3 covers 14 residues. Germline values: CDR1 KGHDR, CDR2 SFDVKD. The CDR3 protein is CATSDHGGTDTQYF. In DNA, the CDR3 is TGTGCCACCAGTGATCACGGAGGCACAGATACGCAGTATTTT.

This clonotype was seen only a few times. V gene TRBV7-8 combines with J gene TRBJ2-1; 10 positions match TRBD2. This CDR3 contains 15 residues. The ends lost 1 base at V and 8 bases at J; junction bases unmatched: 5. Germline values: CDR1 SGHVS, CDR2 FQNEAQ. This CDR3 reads CASSLGAGGLYEQFF. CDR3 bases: TGTGCCAGCAGCTTAGGAGCGGGGGGGCTTTATGAGCAGTTCTTC. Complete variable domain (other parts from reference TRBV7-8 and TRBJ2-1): GAGVSQSPRYKVAKRGQDVALRCDPISGHVSLFWYQQALGQGPEFLTYFQNEAQLDKSGLPSDRFFAERPEGSVSTLKIQRTQQEDSAVYLCASSLGAGGLYEQFFGPGTRLTVL.

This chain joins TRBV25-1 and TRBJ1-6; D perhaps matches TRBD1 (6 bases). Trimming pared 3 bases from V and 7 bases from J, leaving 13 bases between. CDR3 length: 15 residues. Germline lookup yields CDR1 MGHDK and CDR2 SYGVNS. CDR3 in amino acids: CASSETRQANSPLHF. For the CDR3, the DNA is TGTGCCAGCAGTGAGACAAGACAGGCCAATTCACCCCTCCACTTT.

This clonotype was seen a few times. CDR3 loop: CASSRSAGRGDQPQHF. CDR3 DNA sequence: TGTGCCAGCAGCCGATCCGCCGGCCGGGGTGATCAGCCCCAGCATTTT. V and J are TRBV7-2 and TRBJ1-5, with D uncertain. V was clipped by 5 bases and J by 5 bases, with 19 bases between them. Germline CDR1 SGHTA, CDR2 FQGNSA. This CDR3 contains 16 residues. Filled out from reference TRBV7-2 and TRBJ1-5, the complete variable domain reads GAGVSQSPSNKVTEKGKDVELRCDPISGHTALYWYRQSLGQGLEFLIYFQGNSAPDKSGLPSDRFSAERTGGSVSTLTIQRTQQEDSAVYLCASSRSAGRGDQPQHFGDGTRLSIL.

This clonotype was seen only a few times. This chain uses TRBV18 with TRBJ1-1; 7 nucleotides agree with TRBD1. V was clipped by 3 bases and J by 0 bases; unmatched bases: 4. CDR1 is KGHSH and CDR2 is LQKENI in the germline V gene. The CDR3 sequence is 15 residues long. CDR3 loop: CASSPGTAMNTEAFF. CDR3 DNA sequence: TGTGCCAGCTCACCGGGGACAGCGATGAACACTGAAGCTTTCTTT.

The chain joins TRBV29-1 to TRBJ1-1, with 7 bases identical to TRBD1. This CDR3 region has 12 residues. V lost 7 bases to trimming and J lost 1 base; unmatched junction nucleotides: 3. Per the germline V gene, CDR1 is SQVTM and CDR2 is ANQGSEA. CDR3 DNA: TGCAGCGGGAGACAGGGGAACACTGAAGCTTTCTTT. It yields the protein CSGRQGNTEAFF. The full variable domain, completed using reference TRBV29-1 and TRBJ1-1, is SAVISQKPSRDICQRGTSLTIQCQVDSQVTMMFWYRQQPGQSLTLIATANQGSEATYESGFVIDKFPISRPNLTFSTLTVSNMSPEDSSIYLCSGRQGNTEAFFGQGTRLTVV.

CDR3 amino acids: CASSLAGQNNEQFF. The DNA for the CDR3 is TGTGCCAGCAGCTTAGCCGGACAGAACAATGAGCAGTTCTTC. V and J are TRBV7-7 and TRBJ2-1, with D possibly TRBD1 on 6 matching bases. Deletions cut 0 bases from V and 5 bases from J, with 8 bases between. Germline V gives CDR1 SSHAT, CDR2 FNYEAQ (reference sequence). CDR3 length equals 14 residues.

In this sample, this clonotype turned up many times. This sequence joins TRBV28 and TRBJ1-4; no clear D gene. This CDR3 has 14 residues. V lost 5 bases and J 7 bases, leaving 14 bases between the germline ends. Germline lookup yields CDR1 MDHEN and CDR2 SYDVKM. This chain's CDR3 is CASSLIKDREKLFF. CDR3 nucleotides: TGTGCCAGCAGTCTAATCAAGGACCGTGAAAAACTGTTTTTT.

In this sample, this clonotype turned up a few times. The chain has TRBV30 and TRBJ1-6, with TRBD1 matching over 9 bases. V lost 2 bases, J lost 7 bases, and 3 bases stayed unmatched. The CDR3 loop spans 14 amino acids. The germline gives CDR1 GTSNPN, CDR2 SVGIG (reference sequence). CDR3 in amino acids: CAWSLGQGNSPLHF. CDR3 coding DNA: TGTGCCTGGAGTTTGGGACAGGGAAATTCACCCCTCCACTTT.